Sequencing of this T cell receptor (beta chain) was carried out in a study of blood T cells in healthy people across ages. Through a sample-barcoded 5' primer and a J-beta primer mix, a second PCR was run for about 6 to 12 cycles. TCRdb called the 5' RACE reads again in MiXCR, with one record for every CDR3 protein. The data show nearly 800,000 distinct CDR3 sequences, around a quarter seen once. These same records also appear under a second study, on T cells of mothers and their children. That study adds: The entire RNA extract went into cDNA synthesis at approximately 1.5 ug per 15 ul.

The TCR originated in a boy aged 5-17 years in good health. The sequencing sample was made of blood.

CDR3 DNA sequence: TGTGCCAGCGGGGGGGACAGTGCCACAGATACGCAGTATTTT. This sequence encodes CASGGDSATDTQYF. The chain recombines TRBV2 with TRBJ2-3; D assignment may be TRBD1 or TRBD2 (7 bases each). The germline V gene has CDR1 SNHLY and CDR2 FYNNEI. Trimming shortened V by 8 bases and J by 2 bases, and 14 bases separated the two germline ends. The CDR3 is 14 amino acids.